This T cell receptor beta chain was recovered during a study of shared clonotypes between healthy human individuals. The CDR3 has 13 amino acids. Germline CDR1 reads SGHDN; CDR2 reads FVKESK. V was trimmed by 0 bases and J by 5 bases, leaving 8 bases between them. Clones were read by immunoSEQ multiplex PCR, and TCRdb kept only the in-frame ones, dropping some. Counted here are approximately 1.1 million clones, 75% to 85% occurring once; the ten biggest clones make up under 0.6%. Donors were healthy HIV-negative adults without recently reported acute infections or vaccinations. The chain has TRBV14 and TRBJ2-7; D possibly matches TRBD1 or TRBD2 (5 bases each). This TCR was recovered from a man younger than 30 in good health. Some clones in this sample may be carry-over from other donors' samples. The sequencing input was memory CD4+ T cells from PBMCs. The subset is: CD45RA-negative fraction. The chain's CDR3 is CASSQERGHEQYF. CDR3 nucleotide sequence: TGTGCCAGCAGCCAAGAACGGGGCCACGAGCAGTACTTC.